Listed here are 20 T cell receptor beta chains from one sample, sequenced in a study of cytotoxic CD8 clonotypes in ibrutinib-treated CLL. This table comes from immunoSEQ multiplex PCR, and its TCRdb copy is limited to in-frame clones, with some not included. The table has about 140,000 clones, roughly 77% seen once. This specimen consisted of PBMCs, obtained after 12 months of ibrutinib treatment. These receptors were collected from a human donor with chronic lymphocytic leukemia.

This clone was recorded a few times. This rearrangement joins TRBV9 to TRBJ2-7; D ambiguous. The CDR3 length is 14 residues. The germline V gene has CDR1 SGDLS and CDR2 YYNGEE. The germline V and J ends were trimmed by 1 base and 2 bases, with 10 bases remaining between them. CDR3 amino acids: CASSVSHGAYEQYF. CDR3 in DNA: TGTGCCAGCAGCGTAAGTCACGGAGCCTACGAGCAGTACTTC.

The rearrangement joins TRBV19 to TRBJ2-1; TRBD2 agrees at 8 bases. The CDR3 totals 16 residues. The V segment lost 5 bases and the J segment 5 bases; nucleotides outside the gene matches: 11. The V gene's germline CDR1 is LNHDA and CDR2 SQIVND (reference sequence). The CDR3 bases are TGTGCCAGTAGTCCTGCCACGGCGGGGGGCCACAATGAGCAGTTCTTC. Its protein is CASSPATAGGHNEQFF.

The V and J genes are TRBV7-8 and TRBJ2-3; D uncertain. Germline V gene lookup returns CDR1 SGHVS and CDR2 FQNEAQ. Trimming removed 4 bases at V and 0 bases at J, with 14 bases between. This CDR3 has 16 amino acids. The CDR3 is CASSSRASSSTDTQYF. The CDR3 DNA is TGTGCCAGCAGCTCCCGGGCTAGTTCTAGCACAGATACGCAGTATTTT.

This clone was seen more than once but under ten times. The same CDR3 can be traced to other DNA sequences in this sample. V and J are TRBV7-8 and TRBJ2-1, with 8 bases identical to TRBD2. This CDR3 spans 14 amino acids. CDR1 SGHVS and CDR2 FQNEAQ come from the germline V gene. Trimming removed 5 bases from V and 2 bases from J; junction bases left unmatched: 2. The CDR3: CASSLGLAYNEQFF. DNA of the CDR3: TGTGCCAGCAGCCTGGGACTAGCCTACAATGAGCAGTTCTTC.

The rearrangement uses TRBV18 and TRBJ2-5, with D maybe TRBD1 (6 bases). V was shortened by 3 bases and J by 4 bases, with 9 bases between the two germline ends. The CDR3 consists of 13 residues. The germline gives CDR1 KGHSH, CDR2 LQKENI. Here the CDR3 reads CASSPGHPETQYF. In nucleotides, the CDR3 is TGTGCCAGCTCACCGGGACACCCAGAGACCCAGTACTTC. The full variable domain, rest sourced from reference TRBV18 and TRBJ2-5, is NAGVMQNPRHLVRRRGQEARLRCSPMKGHSHVYWYRQLPEEGLKFMVYLQKENIIDESGMPKERFSAEFPKEGPSILRIQQVVRGDSAAYFCASSPGHPETQYFGPGTRLLVL.

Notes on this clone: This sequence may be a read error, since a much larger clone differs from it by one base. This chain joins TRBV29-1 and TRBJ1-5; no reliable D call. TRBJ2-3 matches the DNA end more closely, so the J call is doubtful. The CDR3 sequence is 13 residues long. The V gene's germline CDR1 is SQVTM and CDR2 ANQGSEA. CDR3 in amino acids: CSVEEGSNQPQYF. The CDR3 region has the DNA TGCAGCGTTGAAGAGGGTAGCAATCAGCCCCAGTATTTT.

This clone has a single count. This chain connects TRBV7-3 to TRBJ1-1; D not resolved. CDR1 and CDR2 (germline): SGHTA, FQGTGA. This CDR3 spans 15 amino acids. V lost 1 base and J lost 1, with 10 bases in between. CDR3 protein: CASSLNVGPNTEAFF. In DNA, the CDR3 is TGTGCCAGCAGCTTAAACGTGGGCCCGAACACTGAAGCTTTCTTT.

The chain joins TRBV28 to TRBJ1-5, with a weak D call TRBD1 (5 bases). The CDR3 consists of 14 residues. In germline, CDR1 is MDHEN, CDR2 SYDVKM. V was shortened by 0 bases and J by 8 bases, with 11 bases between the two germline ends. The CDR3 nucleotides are TGTGCCAGCAGTTTATGGGGGCGGCAAGAGCCCCAGCATTTT. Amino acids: CASSLWGRQEPQHF.

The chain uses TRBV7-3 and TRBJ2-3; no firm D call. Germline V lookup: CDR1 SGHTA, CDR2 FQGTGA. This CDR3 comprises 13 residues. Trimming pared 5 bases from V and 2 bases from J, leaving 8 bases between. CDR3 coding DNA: TGTGCCAGCAGCCAAACCCACACAGATACGCAGTATTTT. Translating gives CASSQTHTDTQYF.

Written as DNA, the CDR3 is TGTGCCAGCAGCTTAGATGGCGGGAGCGAGACCCAGTACTTC. It specifies CASSLDGGSETQYF. The chain is built from TRBV7-8 and TRBJ2-5; 7 nucleotides line up with TRBD2. J was trimmed by 5 bases and V by 1 base; bases with no gene match: 4. CDR1 is SGHVS and CDR2 is FQNEAQ in the germline V gene. CDR3 length equals 14 residues.

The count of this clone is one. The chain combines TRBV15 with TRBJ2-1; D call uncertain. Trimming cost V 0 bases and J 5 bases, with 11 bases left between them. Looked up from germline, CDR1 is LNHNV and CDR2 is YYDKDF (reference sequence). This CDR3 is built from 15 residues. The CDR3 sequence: CATSRDLSYNNEQFF. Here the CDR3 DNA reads TGTGCCACCAGCAGAGATCTTTCCTACAACAATGAGCAGTTCTTC.

CDR3 bases: TGTGCCAGCAGCTTGGGTCGGGCCGGGGAGCTGTTTTTT. Translating it yields CASSLGRAGELFF. The V call is TRBV7-3, the J call TRBJ2-2; D remains unclear. CDR3 length: 13 residues. Germline-derived CDR1 and CDR2 are SGHTA and FQGTGA. V lost 3 bases and J 6 bases, leaving 8 bases between the germline ends.

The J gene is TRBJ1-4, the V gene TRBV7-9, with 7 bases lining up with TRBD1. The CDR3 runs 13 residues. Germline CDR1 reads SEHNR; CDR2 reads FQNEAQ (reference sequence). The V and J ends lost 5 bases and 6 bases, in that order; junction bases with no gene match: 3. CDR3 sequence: CASSQGDYEKLFF. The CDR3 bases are TGTGCCAGCAGCCAGGGGGACTATGAAAAACTGTTTTTT. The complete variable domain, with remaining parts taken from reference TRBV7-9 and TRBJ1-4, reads DTGVSQNPRHKITKRGQNVTFRCDPISEHNRLYWYRQTLGQGPEFLTYFQNEAQLEKSRLLSDRFSAERPKGSFSTLEIQRTEQGDSAMYLCASSQGDYEKLFFGSGTQLSVL.

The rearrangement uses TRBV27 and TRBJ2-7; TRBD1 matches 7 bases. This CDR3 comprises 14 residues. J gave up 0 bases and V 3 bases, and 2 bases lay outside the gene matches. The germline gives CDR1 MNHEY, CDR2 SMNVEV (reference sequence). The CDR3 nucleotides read TGTGCCAGCAGTTTTGACAGGGACTCCTACGAGCAGTACTTC. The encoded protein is CASSFDRDSYEQYF.

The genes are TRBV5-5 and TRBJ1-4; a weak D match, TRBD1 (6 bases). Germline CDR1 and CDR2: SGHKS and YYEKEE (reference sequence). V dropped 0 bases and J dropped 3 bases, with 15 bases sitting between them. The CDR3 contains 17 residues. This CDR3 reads CASSLEGGGSANEKLFF. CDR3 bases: TGTGCCAGCAGCTTGGAGGGGGGAGGTTCGGCTAATGAAAAACTGTTTTTT.

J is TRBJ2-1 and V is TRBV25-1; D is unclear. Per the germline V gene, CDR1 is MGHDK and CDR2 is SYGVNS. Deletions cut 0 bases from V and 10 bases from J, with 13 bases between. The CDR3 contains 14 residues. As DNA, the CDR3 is TGTGCCAGCAGTGAATATTTCTCGAGTCGGGAGCAGTTCTTC. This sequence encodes CASSEYFSSREQFF. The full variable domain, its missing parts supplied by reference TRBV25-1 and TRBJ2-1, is EADIYQTPRYLVIGTGKKITLECSQTMGHDKMYWYQQDPGMELHLIHYSYGVNSTEKGDLSSESTVSRIRTEHFPLTLESARPSHTSQYLCASSEYFSSREQFFGPGTRLTVL.

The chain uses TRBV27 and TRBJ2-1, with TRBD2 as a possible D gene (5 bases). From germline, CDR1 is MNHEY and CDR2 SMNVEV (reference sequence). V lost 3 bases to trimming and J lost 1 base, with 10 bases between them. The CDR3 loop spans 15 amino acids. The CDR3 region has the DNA TGTGCCAGCAGTTTCCGGGAATTATCCTACAATGAGCAGTTCTTC. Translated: CASSFRELSYNEQFF.

The CDR3 reads CASSLGNGFHTEAFF. The CDR3, as DNA: TGTGCCAGCAGCTTAGGCAACGGTTTTCACACTGAAGCTTTCTTT. The rearrangement links TRBV11-3 to TRBJ1-1; D not resolved. Germline V gives CDR1 SGHNT, CDR2 YENEEA. Trimming took off 1 base at V and 3 bases at J, with 12 bases between the two ends. CDR3 length equals 15 residues.

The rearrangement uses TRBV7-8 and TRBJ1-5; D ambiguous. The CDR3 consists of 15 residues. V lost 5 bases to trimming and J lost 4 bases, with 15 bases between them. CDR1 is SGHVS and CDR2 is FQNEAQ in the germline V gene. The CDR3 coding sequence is TGTGCCAGCAGCCCCGGACCACCTGAGAATCAGCCCCAGCATTTT. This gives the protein CASSPGPPENQPQHF.

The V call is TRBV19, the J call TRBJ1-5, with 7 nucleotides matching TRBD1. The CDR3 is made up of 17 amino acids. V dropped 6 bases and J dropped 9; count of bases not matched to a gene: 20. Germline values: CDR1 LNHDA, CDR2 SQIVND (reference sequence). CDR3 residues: CASRLWYERDSLGPQHF. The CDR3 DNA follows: TGTGCCAGTAGATTATGGTACGAACGGGACAGCCTTGGGCCCCAGCATTTT.